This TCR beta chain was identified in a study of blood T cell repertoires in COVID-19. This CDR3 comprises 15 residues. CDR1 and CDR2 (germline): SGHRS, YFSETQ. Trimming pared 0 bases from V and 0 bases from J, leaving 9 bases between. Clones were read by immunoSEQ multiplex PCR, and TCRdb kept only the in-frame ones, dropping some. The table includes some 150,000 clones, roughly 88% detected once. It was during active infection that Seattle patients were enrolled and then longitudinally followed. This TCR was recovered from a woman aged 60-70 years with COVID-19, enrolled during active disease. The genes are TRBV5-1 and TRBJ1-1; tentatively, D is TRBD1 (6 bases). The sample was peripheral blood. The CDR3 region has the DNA TGCGCCAGCAGCTTGGACGGACAGATGAACACTGAAGCTTTCTTT. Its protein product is CASSLDGQMNTEAFF.